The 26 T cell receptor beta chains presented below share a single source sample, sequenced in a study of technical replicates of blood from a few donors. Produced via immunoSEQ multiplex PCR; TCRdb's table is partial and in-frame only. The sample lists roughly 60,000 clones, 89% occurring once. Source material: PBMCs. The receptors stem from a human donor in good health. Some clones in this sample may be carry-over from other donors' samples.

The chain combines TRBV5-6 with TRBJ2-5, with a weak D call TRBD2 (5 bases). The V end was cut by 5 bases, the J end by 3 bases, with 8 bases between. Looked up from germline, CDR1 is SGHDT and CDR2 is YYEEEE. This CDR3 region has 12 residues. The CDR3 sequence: CASRVAKETQYF. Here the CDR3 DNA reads TGTGCCAGCAGAGTAGCGAAAGAGACCCAGTACTTC.

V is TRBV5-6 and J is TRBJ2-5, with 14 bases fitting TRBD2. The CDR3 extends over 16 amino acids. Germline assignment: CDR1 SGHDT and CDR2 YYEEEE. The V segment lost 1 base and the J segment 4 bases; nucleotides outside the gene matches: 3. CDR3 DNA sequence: TGTGCCAGCAGCTTGAGACTAGCGGGAGGGGTAGAGACCCAGTACTTC. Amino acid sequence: CASSLRLAGGVETQYF.

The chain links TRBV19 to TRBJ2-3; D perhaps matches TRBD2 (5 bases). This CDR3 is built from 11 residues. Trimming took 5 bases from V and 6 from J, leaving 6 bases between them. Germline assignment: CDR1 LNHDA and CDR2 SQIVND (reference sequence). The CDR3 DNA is TGTGCCAGTAGTGGCGGGGATACGCAGTATTTT. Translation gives CASSGGDTQYF. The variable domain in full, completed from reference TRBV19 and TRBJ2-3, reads DGGITQSPKYLFRKEGQNVTLSCEQNLNHDAMYWYRQDPGQGLRLIYYSQIVNDFQKGDIAEGYSVSREKKESFPLTVTSAQKNPTAFYLCASSGGDTQYFGPGTRLTVL.

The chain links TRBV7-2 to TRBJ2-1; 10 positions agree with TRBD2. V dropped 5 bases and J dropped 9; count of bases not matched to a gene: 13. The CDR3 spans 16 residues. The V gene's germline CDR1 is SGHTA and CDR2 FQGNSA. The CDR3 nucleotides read TGTGCCAGCAGCCGTGGCGGGCTAGCGGGGGCAATTGAGCAGTTCTTC. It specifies CASSRGGLAGAIEQFF.

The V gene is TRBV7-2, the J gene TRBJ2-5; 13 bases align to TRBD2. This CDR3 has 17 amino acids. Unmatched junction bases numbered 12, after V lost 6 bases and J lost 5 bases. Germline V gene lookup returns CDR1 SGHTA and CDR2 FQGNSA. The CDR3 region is CASRRGVGTSGTETQYF. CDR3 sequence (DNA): TGTGCCAGCAGAAGGGGGGTCGGGACTAGCGGGACGGAGACCCAGTACTTC.

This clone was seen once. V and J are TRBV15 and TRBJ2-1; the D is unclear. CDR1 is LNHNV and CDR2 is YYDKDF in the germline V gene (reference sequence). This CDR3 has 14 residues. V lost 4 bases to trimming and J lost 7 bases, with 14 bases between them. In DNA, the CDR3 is TGTGCCACCAGCACCCCCCGTTTCGGGAATGAGCAGTTCTTC. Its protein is CATSTPRFGNEQFF.

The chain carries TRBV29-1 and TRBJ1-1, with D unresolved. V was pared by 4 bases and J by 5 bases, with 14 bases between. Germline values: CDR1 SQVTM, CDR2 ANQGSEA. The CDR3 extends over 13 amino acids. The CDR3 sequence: CSVAVTTGTEAFF. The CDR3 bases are TGCAGCGTTGCCGTAACGACCGGGACTGAAGCTTTCTTT.

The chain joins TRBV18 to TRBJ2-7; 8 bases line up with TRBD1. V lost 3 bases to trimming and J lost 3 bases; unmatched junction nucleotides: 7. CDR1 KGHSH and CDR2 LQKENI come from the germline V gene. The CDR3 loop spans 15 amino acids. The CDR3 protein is CASSPDRVSLYEQYF. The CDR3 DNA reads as TGTGCCAGCTCACCGGACAGGGTGAGTCTCTACGAGCAGTACTTC.

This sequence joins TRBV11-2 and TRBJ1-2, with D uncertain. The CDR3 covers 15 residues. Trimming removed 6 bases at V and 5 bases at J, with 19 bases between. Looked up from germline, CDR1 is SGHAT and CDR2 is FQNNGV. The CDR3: CASSHIIQSWYGYTF. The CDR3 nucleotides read TGTGCCAGCAGTCATATTATACAGTCTTGGTATGGCTACACCTTC.

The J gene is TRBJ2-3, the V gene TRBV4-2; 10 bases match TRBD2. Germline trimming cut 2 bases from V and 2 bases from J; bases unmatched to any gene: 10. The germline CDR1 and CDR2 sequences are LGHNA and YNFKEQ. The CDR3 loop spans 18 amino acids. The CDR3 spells CASSQQNWTSGNTDTQYF. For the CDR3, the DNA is TGTGCCAGCAGCCAACAAAACTGGACTAGCGGAAACACAGATACGCAGTATTTT.

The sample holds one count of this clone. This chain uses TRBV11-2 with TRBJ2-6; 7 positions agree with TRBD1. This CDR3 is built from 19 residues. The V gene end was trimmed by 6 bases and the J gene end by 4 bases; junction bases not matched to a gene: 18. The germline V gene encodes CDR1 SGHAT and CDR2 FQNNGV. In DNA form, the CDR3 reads TGTGCCAGCAGTCACCTAACGTCACAGGGGATTGTGGGGGCCAACGTCCTGACTTTC. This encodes CASSHLTSQGIVGANVLTF.

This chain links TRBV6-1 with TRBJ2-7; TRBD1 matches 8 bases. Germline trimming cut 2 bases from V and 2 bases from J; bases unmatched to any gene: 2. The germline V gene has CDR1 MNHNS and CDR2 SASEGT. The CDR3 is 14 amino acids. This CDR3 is CASSEQGATYEQYF. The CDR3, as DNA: TGTGCCAGCAGTGAACAGGGGGCTACCTACGAGCAGTACTTC.

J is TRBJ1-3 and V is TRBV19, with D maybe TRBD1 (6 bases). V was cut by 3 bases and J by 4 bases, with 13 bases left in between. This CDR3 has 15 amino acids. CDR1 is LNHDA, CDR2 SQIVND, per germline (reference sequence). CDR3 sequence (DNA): TGTGCCAGTAGTATGGGACATCTTCAGGGAAACACCATATATTTT. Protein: CASSMGHLQGNTIYF.

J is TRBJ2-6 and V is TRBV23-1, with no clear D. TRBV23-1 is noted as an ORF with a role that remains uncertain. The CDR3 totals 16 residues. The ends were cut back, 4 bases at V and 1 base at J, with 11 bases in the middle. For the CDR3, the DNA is TGCGCCAGCAGTCTTAGTAGCTGGTCTGGGGCCAACGTCCTGACTTTC. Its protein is CASSLSSWSGANVLTF.

The CDR3 loop reads CASSQWDRGLNNEQFF. The CDR3 nucleotides read TGTGCCAGCAGCCAATGGGACAGGGGGCTCAACAATGAGCAGTTCTTC. The chain employs TRBV5-6 and TRBJ2-1; 12 positions match TRBD1. The CDR3 has 16 residues. V trimming: 4 bases; J trimming: 5 bases; junction bases outside the gene matches: 7. Germline assignment: CDR1 SGHDT and CDR2 YYEEEE.

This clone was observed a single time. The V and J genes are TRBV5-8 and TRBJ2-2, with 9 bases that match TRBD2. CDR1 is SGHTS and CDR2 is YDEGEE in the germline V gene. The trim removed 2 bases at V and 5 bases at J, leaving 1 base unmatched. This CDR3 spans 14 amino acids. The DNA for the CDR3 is TGTGCCAGCAGCTTTAGCGGGGGTACCGGGGAGCTGTTTTTT. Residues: CASSFSGGTGELFF.

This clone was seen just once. This chain's CDR3 is CASSSRQGNSVNTGELFF. Here the CDR3 DNA reads TGTGCCAGCAGCTCCCGACAGGGGAATTCGGTGAACACCGGGGAGCTGTTTTTT. The genes are TRBV7-2 and TRBJ2-2; 8 bases map to TRBD1. CDR1 and CDR2 from the germline V gene are SGHTA and FQGNSA. With V trimmed by 4 bases and J by 1 base, 11 bases remained unmatched. This CDR3 spans 18 amino acids.

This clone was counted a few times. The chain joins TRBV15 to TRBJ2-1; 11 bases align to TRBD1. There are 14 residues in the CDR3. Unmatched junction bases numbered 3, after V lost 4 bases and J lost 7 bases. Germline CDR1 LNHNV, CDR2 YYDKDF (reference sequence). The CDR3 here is CATSTGTGGNEQFF. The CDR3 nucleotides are TGTGCCACCAGCACCGGGACAGGGGGTAATGAGCAGTTCTTC.

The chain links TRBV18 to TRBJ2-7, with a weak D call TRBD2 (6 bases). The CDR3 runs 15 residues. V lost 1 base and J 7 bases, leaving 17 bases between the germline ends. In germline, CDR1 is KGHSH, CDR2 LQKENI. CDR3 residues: CASSPRGTTFGEQYF. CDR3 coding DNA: TGTGCCAGCTCACCACGCGGGACGACTTTTGGGGAGCAGTACTTC.

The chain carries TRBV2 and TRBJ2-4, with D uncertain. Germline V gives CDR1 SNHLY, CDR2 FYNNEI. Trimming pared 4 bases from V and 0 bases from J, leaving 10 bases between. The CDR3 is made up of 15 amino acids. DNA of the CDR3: TGTGCCAGCAGTGCCGACGGAGTAGCCAAAAACATTCAGTACTTC. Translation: CASSADGVAKNIQYF.

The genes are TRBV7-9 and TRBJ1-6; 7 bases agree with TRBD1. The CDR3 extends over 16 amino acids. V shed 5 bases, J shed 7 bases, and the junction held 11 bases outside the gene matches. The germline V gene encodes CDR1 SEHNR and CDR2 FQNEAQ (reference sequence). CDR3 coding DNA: TGTGCCAGCAGCACGATGACAGGGTCGCGGAATTCACCCCTCCACTTT. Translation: CASSTMTGSRNSPLHF.

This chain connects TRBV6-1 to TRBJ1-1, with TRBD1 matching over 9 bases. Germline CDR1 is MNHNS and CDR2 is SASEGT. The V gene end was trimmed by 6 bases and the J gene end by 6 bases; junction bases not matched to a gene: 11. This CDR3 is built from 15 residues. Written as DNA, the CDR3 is TGTGCCAGCAGCCAGGCCCGGGACAGGGTCCCTGAAGCTTTCTTT. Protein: CASSQARDRVPEAFF.

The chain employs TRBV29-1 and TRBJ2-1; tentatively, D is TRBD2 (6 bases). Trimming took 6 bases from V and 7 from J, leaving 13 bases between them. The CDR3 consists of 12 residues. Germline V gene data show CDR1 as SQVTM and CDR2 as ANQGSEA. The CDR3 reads CSVRETRNEQFF. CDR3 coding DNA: TGCAGCGTCAGGGAGACTAGGAATGAGCAGTTCTTC.

The CDR3 nucleotides read TGTGCCATCACTTCGACAGGGAGCTCCTACAATGAGCAGTTCTTC. This encodes CAITSTGSSYNEQFF. This chain joins TRBV10-3 and TRBJ2-1; 7 nucleotides line up with TRBD1. The CDR3 sequence is 15 residues long. Trimming removed 7 bases from V and 0 bases from J; junction bases left unmatched: 6. Germline V gene data show CDR1 as ENHRY and CDR2 as SYGVKD.

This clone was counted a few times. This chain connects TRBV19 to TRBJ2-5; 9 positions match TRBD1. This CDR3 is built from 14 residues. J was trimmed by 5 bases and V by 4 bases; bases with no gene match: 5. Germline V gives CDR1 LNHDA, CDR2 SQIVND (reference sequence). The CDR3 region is CASSTTGGQETQYF. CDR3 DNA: TGTGCCAGTAGTACCACAGGGGGCCAGGAGACCCAGTACTTC.

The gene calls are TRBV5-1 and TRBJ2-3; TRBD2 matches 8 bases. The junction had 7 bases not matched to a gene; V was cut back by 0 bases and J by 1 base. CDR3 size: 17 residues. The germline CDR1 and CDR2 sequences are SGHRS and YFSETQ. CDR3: CASSLDPLRGGTDTQYF. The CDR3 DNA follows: TGCGCCAGCAGCTTGGACCCCTTGCGGGGGGGCACAGATACGCAGTATTTT.